The 19 T cell receptor beta chains below come from one sample, sequenced in a study of T cell responses to AZD1222 COVID-19 vaccine. The method was immunoSEQ multiplex PCR; TCRdb's version includes in-frame clones alone and lacks a portion of them. The sample holds more than 100,000 clones, around 85% seen once. Specimen: peripheral blood, collected on day 0 of AZD1222 vaccination. The receptors were sampled from an adult in good health.

This clone was seen only once. The gene calls are TRBV29-1 and TRBJ2-1; perhaps D is TRBD1 or TRBD2 (5 bases each). The CDR3 runs 13 residues. Trimming stripped 5 bases from V and 3 bases from J, with 11 bases between. The germline CDR1 and CDR2 sequences are SQVTM and ANQGSEA. CDR3 DNA: TGCAGCGTTCGGGGCAGCCACTACAATGAGCAGTTCTTC. Its translation: CSVRGSHYNEQFF.

V usage is TRBV12-3 or TRBV12-4 and J usage is TRBJ1-1; D remains ambiguous. Trimming stripped 2 bases from V and 9 bases from J, with 13 bases between. The CDR3 spans 13 residues. CDR3 loop: CASSLLPGPKAFF. CDR3 DNA: TGTGCCAGCAGTTTACTACCGGGTCCGAAAGCTTTCTTT.

This chain links TRBV7-2 with TRBJ2-1; possibly TRBD2 for D (6 bases). The CDR3 sequence is 15 residues long. Germline V CDR1 and CDR2: SGHTA, FQGNSA. V lost 5 bases, J lost 8 bases, and 19 bases lay in between. This chain's CDR3 is CASSPRDAPWDEQFF. The CDR3 region has the DNA TGTGCCAGCAGCCCGCGGGACGCCCCGTGGGATGAGCAGTTCTTC. Combining the CDR3 with reference TRBV7-2 and TRBJ2-1 gives the whole variable domain GAGVSQSPSNKVTEKGKDVELRCDPISGHTALYWYRQSLGQGLEFLIYFQGNSAPDKSGLPSDRFSAERTGGSVSTLTIQRTQQEDSAVYLCASSPRDAPWDEQFFGPGTRLTVL.

This clone has a single count. The genes are TRBV14 and TRBJ1-3, with D hard to call. This CDR3 is 13 amino acids long. Germline CDR1 is SGHDN and CDR2 is FVKESK. Trimming shortened V by 6 bases and J by 0 bases, and 6 bases separated the two germline ends. The DNA for the CDR3 is TGTGCCAGCAGACAGAGCTCTGGAAACACCATATATTTT. This sequence encodes CASRQSSGNTIYF.

The table lists this clone with a few counts. CDR3 sequence reads: CATSDSTGLSNEKLFF. In DNA form, the CDR3 reads TGTGCCACCAGTGATTCCACAGGGCTGTCTAATGAAAAACTGTTTTTT. This chain uses TRBV24-1 with TRBJ1-4; a weak D match, TRBD1 (6 bases). The CDR3 length is 16 residues. V was cut by 2 bases and J by 3 bases, with 12 bases left in between. CDR1 is KGHDR and CDR2 is SFDVKD in the germline V gene.

This chain connects TRBV6-5 to TRBJ1-1; D remains ambiguous. This CDR3 has 15 residues. Trimming took off 0 bases at V and 11 bases at J, with 19 bases between the two ends. Germline V lookup: CDR1 MNHEY, CDR2 SVGAGI. The CDR3 DNA reads TGTGCCAGCAGTTACTCGAAATTTGGTAGGATGGGGGCTTTCTTT. Its protein product is CASSYSKFGRMGAFF.

The rearrangement links TRBV7-6 to TRBJ1-6; TRBD1 is a possible D gene (6 bases). With 1 base removed from V and 6 bases from J, the gap between germline ends came to 13 bases. This CDR3 has 16 amino acids. The germline gives CDR1 SGHVS, CDR2 FNYEAQ. The CDR3 DNA reads TGTGCCAGCAGCTTAGGTTCGCTGGGGGCTAATTCACCCCTCCACTTT. Translation gives CASSLGSLGANSPLHF. The variable domain in full, with the rest retrieved from reference TRBV7-6 and TRBJ1-6, is GAGVSQSPRYKVTKRGQDVALRCDPISGHVSLYWYRQALGQGPEFLTYFNYEAQQDKSGLPNDRFSAERPEGSISTLTIQRTEQRDSAMYRCASSLGSLGANSPLHFGNGTRLTVT.

The rearrangement joins TRBV6-2 or TRBV6-3 to TRBJ1-5; D gene unclear. The germline V gene has CDR1 MNHEY and CDR2 SVGEGT. The CDR3 sequence is 13 residues long. Between the trimmed V and J ends, which lost 0 bases and 8 bases, there was a span of 8 bases. CDR3 amino acids: CASSYSSPKPQHF. CDR3 DNA: TGTGCCAGCAGTTACTCGAGTCCCAAGCCCCAGCATTTT.

The chain recombines TRBV6-2 or TRBV6-3 with TRBJ2-7, with 11 bases matching TRBD2. After removal of 0 bases from V and 3 bases from J, the junction contained 10 bases not matched to a gene. Germline CDR1 reads MNHEY; CDR2 reads SVGEGT. The CDR3 contains 18 residues. The CDR3 loop is CASSYSISGTSGFYEQYF. The CDR3 DNA is TGTGCCAGCAGTTACTCGATTTCGGGGACTAGCGGTTTCTACGAGCAGTACTTC.

The V gene is TRBV4-1, the J gene TRBJ2-2, with 7 bases fitting TRBD2. The CDR3 extends over 15 amino acids. V shed 4 bases and J 3 bases; nucleotides not matched to a gene: 5. Per the germline V gene, CDR1 is MGHRA and CDR2 is YSYEKL. The DNA for the CDR3 is TGCGCCAGCAGCCTCGGGACTACAGACACCGGGGAGCTGTTTTTT. This encodes CASSLGTTDTGELFF.

The V gene is TRBV5-4, the J gene TRBJ2-2; D is perhaps TRBD1 (6 bases). Per the germline V gene, CDR1 is SGHNT and CDR2 is YYREEE (reference sequence). V was clipped by 1 base and J by 0 bases, with 7 bases between them. The CDR3 totals 15 residues. As DNA, the CDR3 is TGTGCCAGCAGCTTGCGACAGGCGAACACCGGGGAGCTGTTTTTT. It specifies CASSLRQANTGELFF.

The V and J genes are TRBV12-5 and TRBJ2-2; D ambiguous. The length of the CDR3 is 15 residues. Germline loops: CDR1 LGHNT, CDR2 FRNRAP. With 0 bases removed from V and 4 bases from J, the gap between germline ends came to 9 bases. The CDR3 bases are TGTGCTAGTGGTTTGGTTGTGGCGTCCACCGGGGAGCTGTTTTTT. This sequence encodes CASGLVVASTGELFF.

V and J are TRBV5-1 and TRBJ1-1, with D maybe TRBD1 (5 bases). This CDR3 region has 13 residues. Germline lookup yields CDR1 SGHRS and CDR2 YFSETQ. V dropped 2 bases and J dropped 6 bases, with 11 bases sitting between them. DNA of the CDR3: TGCGCCAGCAGCTTATTATGGGACTCTGAAGCTTTCTTT. Protein sequence: CASSLLWDSEAFF.

The chain employs TRBV6-1 and TRBJ2-7; 12 bases map to TRBD1. J was trimmed by 4 bases and V by 1 base; bases with no gene match: 2. The CDR3 extends over 15 amino acids. Germline CDR1 and CDR2: MNHNS and SASEGT. CDR3 loop: CASSEEGQGAYEQYF. In DNA form, the CDR3 reads TGTGCCAGCAGTGAAGAGGGACAGGGGGCTTACGAGCAGTACTTC.

The rearrangement links TRBV11-3 to TRBJ1-4, with TRBD1 as a possible D gene (6 bases). The CDR3 contains 17 residues. Trimming left V 5 bases short and J 3 bases short, with 19 bases between. The germline CDR1 and CDR2 sequences are SGHNT and YENEEA. The CDR3 sequence is CASSSFDRWSANEKLFF. The CDR3 coding sequence is TGTGCCAGCAGCAGTTTCGACAGGTGGTCGGCTAATGAAAAACTGTTTTTT.

Turning to this clone: At one of its ends the junction is not consistent with the germline gene, which may arise from a read error. The gene calls are TRBV4-1 and TRBJ2-7; 9 positions agree with TRBD1. The CDR3 extends over 13 amino acids. The germline V gene has CDR1 MGHRA and CDR2 YSYEKL. In DNA, the CDR3 is TGCGCTAGCAGCCCAAGGACAGGGGACGAGCAGTACTTC. This codes for CASSPRTGDEQYF.

The chain links TRBV5-4 to TRBJ1-5; D not certain. The V end lost 4 bases, the J end lost 7 bases, and 12 bases lay between the germline ends. The CDR3 length is 13 residues. The germline V gene encodes CDR1 SGHNT and CDR2 YYREEE (reference sequence). CDR3 amino acids: CASSLMPDQPQHF. As DNA, the CDR3 is TGTGCCAGCAGCCTTATGCCCGACCAGCCCCAGCATTTT.

The chain recombines TRBV6-1 with TRBJ1-2; TRBD1 agrees at 7 bases. The CDR3 has 14 residues. Trimming cost V 6 bases and J 6 bases; bases outside gene matches: 10. The V gene's germline CDR1 is MNHNS and CDR2 SASEGT. The CDR3 sequence: CASSQDRVWDGYTF. In DNA, the CDR3 is TGTGCCAGCAGCCAAGACAGGGTCTGGGATGGCTACACCTTC.

This chain uses TRBV16 with TRBJ1-1, with unresolved D. Trimming cost V 0 bases and J 1 base, with 6 bases left between them. This CDR3 spans 14 amino acids. Germline CDR1 reads KGHSY; CDR2 reads FQNENV. The CDR3 loop is CASSQSAGNTEAFF. In nucleotides, the CDR3 is TGTGCCAGCAGCCAATCGGCAGGGAACACTGAAGCTTTCTTT.